This TCR beta chain was recorded in a study of T cells after yellow fever vaccination. As for the study in general: SMART-Seq v4 Ultra Low Input handled preparation of low-cell-number fractions.

TCRdb used MiXCR to reprocess the 5' RACE reads, holding one entry per CDR3 protein. The table includes a few hundred thousand distinct CDR3 sequences, roughly 5.6% detected once. Between the trimmed V and J ends, which lost 2 bases and 1 base, there was a span of 9 bases. From germline, CDR1 is SGHDT and CDR2 YYEEEE. This CDR3 has 14 residues. Overall study results and limits: The booster saw the reappearance of most primary-vaccination clones (approximately 97% CD4, 80% to 90% CD8).

Many counts were recorded for this clonotype. Its specificity is not known. The chain is built from TRBV5-6 and TRBJ2-5, with no clear D. The TCR was taken from a man younger than 35 who received the YFV17D yellow fever vaccine. The sequenced sample was CD4+ T cells sorted from PBMCs, obtained on the day of the yellow fever booster vaccination. Here the CDR3 reads CASSFGILQETQYF. CDR3 nucleotides: TGTGCCAGCAGCTTTGGAATCCTCCAAGAGACCCAGTACTTC.